This T cell receptor beta chain was captured in a study of blood T cell repertoires in COVID-19. Study-level information: There were acute and convalescent COVID-19 samples, and they came from the United States, Italy and Spain. The cDNA or gDNA used as material had been derived from T cells, B-cell-depleted T cells, or PBMCs.

The CDR3 is 13 residues long. V lost 4 bases and J lost 8; bases outside the gene matches: 2. From germline, CDR1 is SGHRS and CDR2 YFSETQ. Patients in Seattle were enrolled during active infection, then followed longitudinally. This clone was seen a single time. In the original processing: From reference gene primer amplification, estimates of nucleated cell counts were derived. Here immunoSEQ multiplex PCR was the method, and the copy in TCRdb shows in-frame clones only, minus some. V, J and clone size are taken as reported in that table, and D and trimming were inferred from the DNA itself. The data contain 120,000 or so clones, 90% of them singletons.

The sequenced material came from peripheral blood. The clonotype originates from a man between 60 and 70 years old with COVID-19, enrolled during active disease. This chain uses TRBV5-1 with TRBJ2-1; TRBD1 matches at 11 bases. For the CDR3, the DNA is TGCGCCAGCAGCCTGGGACAGGGGGATGAGCAGTTCTTC. Amino acid sequence: CASSLGQGDEQFF.